This T cell receptor (beta chain) was observed in a study of CD8 T cells in Susac syndrome. The V end lost 4 bases, the J end lost 4 bases, and 13 bases lay between the germline ends. The CDR3 spans 13 residues. From germline, CDR1 is SQVTM and CDR2 ANQGSEA. Reverse transcription used about 0.45 to 1 ug RNA and random hexamers. The TCR beta CDR3 was amplified by immunoSEQ multiplex PCR across 54 Vbeta, 13 Jbeta. TCRdb re-analysed the immunoSEQ multiplex PCR reads in MiXCR, keeping a single row per CDR3 protein. The data contain roughly 200,000 distinct CDR3 sequences, about 95% of them singletons. Peripheral blood CD8+ and CD4+ T cells were profiled by TCR beta sequencing.

What was sequenced was CD4+ T cells from PBMCs. The receptor's source is a human donor with Susac syndrome. V and J are TRBV29-1 and TRBJ1-2; tentatively, D is TRBD1 (5 bases). The CDR3 DNA sequence: TGCAGCGTTGCTTCGTCGGGGGGCTATGGCTACACCTTC. This gives the protein CSVASSGGYGYTF.